Presented here are 15 T cell receptor beta chains from one specimen sequenced in a study of beta chain features in type 1 diabetes. General study results and limits: There was a moderate but significant shortening of TCRB CDR3s in all four CD4+ subsets of Type 1 diabetes patients.

What these receptors recognize is not known. The authors reverse transcribed all of the isolated RNA, so sequencing captured expressed TCRB transcripts. Assay: immunoSEQ multiplex PCR; the TCRdb copy retains only in-frame clones and omits some. The sample carries around 140,000 clones, 9% recorded once. The sample consisted of central memory CD4+ T cells from blood. These receptors were obtained from a man aged 30-40 years with type 1 diabetes.

This clone has more than one count but fewer than ten. This chain joins TRBV4-2 and TRBJ2-5; 11 bases fit TRBD2. This CDR3 has 15 amino acids. After removal of 5 bases from V and 2 bases from J, the junction contained 4 bases not matched to a gene. CDR1 LGHNA and CDR2 YNFKEQ come from the germline V gene. The CDR3 DNA reads as TGTGCCAGCAGCACTAGCGGGGGCGTTCAAGAGACCCAGTACTTC. Its protein product is CASSTSGGVQETQYF.

V is TRBV7-8 and J is TRBJ1-6, with 10 bases aligning to TRBD1. The CDR3 runs to 14 residues. CDR1 is SGHVS and CDR2 is FQNEAQ in the germline V gene. V shed 7 bases and J 7 bases; nucleotides not matched to a gene: 4. The CDR3 here is CASTLDRGNSPLHF. The DNA for the CDR3 is TGTGCCAGCACCCTGGACAGGGGGAATTCACCCCTCCACTTT.

The rearrangement uses TRBV5-6 and TRBJ2-7; D remains unclear. Trimming removed 1 base from V and 3 bases from J, with 5 bases in between. Germline V gene data show CDR1 as SGHDT and CDR2 as YYEEEE. The CDR3 runs 12 residues. CDR3 nucleotide sequence: TGTGCCAGCAGCTTGCAAAACTACGAGCAGTACTTC. Amino acids: CASSLQNYEQYF.

The chain carries TRBV19 and TRBJ2-2; tentative D call: TRBD1 (7 bases). Trimming pared 3 bases from V and 5 bases from J, leaving 16 bases between. This CDR3 region has 16 residues. Germline V gene lookup returns CDR1 LNHDA and CDR2 SQIVND (reference sequence). The CDR3 region has the DNA TGTGCCAGTAGTATCGGCCAGGGGGGCCGGACCGGGGAGCTGTTTTTT. This gives the protein CASSIGQGGRTGELFF.

For the CDR3, the DNA is TGCGCCAGCAGCCAAGATCACGCGATCGGCTACACCTTC. Translation: CASSQDHAIGYTF. J is TRBJ1-2 and V is TRBV4-1; D gene ambiguous. V dropped 0 bases and J dropped 8 bases, with 10 bases sitting between them. Germline-derived CDR1 and CDR2 are MGHRA and YSYEKL. The CDR3 has 13 amino acids.

J is TRBJ2-5 and V is TRBV21-1; the D call TRBD1 from the table was never checked on the DNA. TRBV21-1 is designated a pseudogene. The CDR3 covers 16 residues. In DNA, the CDR3 is TGTGCCAGCAGTCAAGTGAAAGGGGCAGTAGGAGAGACCCAGTACTTC. Its translation: CASSQVKGAVGETQYF.

This chain links TRBV29-1 with TRBJ2-2, with a weak D call TRBD1 (6 bases). The length of the CDR3 is 12 residues. The germline V gene encodes CDR1 SQVTM and CDR2 ANQGSEA. CDR3 in amino acids: CTYREYTGELFF. The DNA for the CDR3 is TGCACCTACAGGGAGTACACCGGGGAGCTGTTTTTT.

V usage is TRBV7-9 and J usage is TRBJ2-3; D not certain. Germline V CDR1 and CDR2: SEHNR, FQNEAQ (reference sequence). Trimming pared 5 bases from V and 4 bases from J, leaving 10 bases between. This CDR3 spans 13 amino acids. CDR3 bases: TGTGCCAGCAGCCCGCTTGGCCCAGATACGCAGTATTTT. It encodes CASSPLGPDTQYF.

The chain links TRBV7-3 to TRBJ1-6; no reliable D call. Germline V gene lookup returns CDR1 SGHTA and CDR2 FQGTGA. Trimming stripped 5 bases from V and 1 base from J, with 6 bases between. The CDR3 runs to 14 residues. The CDR3: CASSGRSYNSPLHF. CDR3 DNA sequence: TGTGCCAGCAGCGGGAGGTCCTATAATTCACCCCTCCACTTT.

Points on this clone: One junction end does not reproduce the germline sequence, and a read error may be involved. V usage is TRBV7-7 and J usage is TRBJ2-3; 13 positions agree with TRBD2. The CDR3 is 16 residues long. Germline CDR1 and CDR2: SSHAT and FNYEAQ (reference sequence). CDR3 in amino acids: CASSRGLAGGTDTQYF. As DNA, the CDR3 is TGTGCTAGCAGCCGCGGACTAGCGGGGGGCACAGATACGCAGTATTTT.

Note on this clone: One junction end does not reproduce the germline sequence, and a read error may be involved. The chain uses TRBV28 and TRBJ2-7; D is possibly TRBD1 (6 bases). The CDR3 runs 14 residues. Germline V gives CDR1 MDHEN, CDR2 SYDVKM. CDR3 amino acids: CASSFSRTEIGSSF. The CDR3 DNA reads as TGTGCCAGCAGTTTTTCCCGGACAGAAATTGGATCGTCCTTC.

The rearrangement joins TRBV5-1 to TRBJ2-1; 10 bases are a match to TRBD2. J lost 5 bases, V lost 5 bases, and 7 bases had no gene match. The CDR3 totals 15 residues. Germline assignment: CDR1 SGHRS and CDR2 YFSETQ. The chain's CDR3 is CASRPLAGSHNEQFF. In nucleotides, the CDR3 is TGCGCCAGCAGGCCACTAGCGGGGTCCCACAATGAGCAGTTCTTC.

This clone was recorded at least ten times. This chain connects TRBV29-1 to TRBJ1-1, with TRBD1 matching over 10 bases. Germline CDR1 SQVTM, CDR2 ANQGSEA. The V segment lost 5 bases and the J segment 5 bases; nucleotides outside the gene matches: 2. CDR3 size: 12 residues. CDR3 residues: CSVWTGGTEAFF. In nucleotides, the CDR3 is TGCAGCGTTTGGACAGGGGGGACTGAAGCTTTCTTT.

V and J are TRBV29-1 and TRBJ2-1, with 9 nucleotides matching TRBD1. CDR1 is SQVTM, CDR2 ANQGSEA, per germline. This CDR3 region has 15 residues. Trimming took 7 bases from V and 5 from J; bases not matched to a gene: 12. The CDR3 sequence is CSAINWGTGHNEQFF. CDR3 in DNA: TGCAGCGCGATAAACTGGGGGACAGGGCACAATGAGCAGTTCTTC.

This clone was counted only a few times. The rearrangement joins TRBV7-2 to TRBJ2-3; 8 bases match TRBD2. J was trimmed by 6 bases and V by 5 bases; bases with no gene match: 13. The germline V gene has CDR1 SGHTA and CDR2 FQGNSA. This CDR3 is 16 amino acids long. The CDR3 sequence: CASSPQRGTVYDTQYF. CDR3 nucleotides: TGTGCCAGCAGCCCGCAGCGGGGGACGGTTTATGATACGCAGTATTTT.